Shown below are 27 T cell receptor beta chains from a single sample sequenced in a study of T cell responses to AZD1222 COVID-19 vaccine. Data came from immunoSEQ multiplex PCR; TCRdb stores just in-frame clones and leaves some out. The sample has about 130,000 clones; approximately 88% are singletons. Sample: peripheral blood, taken 28 days after the second AZD1222 dose. These receptors were collected from an adult who received the AZD1222 COVID-19 vaccine.

The rearrangement links TRBV3-1 (or the pseudogene TRBV3-2) to TRBJ1-2; 7 bases match TRBD1. This CDR3 region has 15 residues. Trimming took 1 base from V and 4 from J; bases not matched to a gene: 6. The germline V gene encodes CDR1 LGHDT and CDR2 YNNKEL (reference sequence). The CDR3 sequence is CASSQAGTATYGYTF. CDR3 DNA: TGTGCCAGCAGCCAAGCCGGGACAGCAACCTATGGCTACACCTTC.

V is TRBV6-5 and J is TRBJ1-6, with D perhaps matching TRBD1 (5 bases). Deletions cut 8 bases from V and 3 bases from J, with 5 bases between. This CDR3 contains 12 residues. CDR1 and CDR2 from the germline V gene are MNHEY and SVGAGI. CDR3 coding DNA: TGTGCCAGCGGGGGCTATAATTCACCCCTCCACTTT. It translates to CASGGYNSPLHF.

In DNA, the CDR3 is TGCGCCAGCAGCCAAGAAACAGGGTCGAGGGTCAATCAGCCCCAGCATTTT. Amino acids: CASSQETGSRVNQPQHF. This chain joins TRBV4-1 and TRBJ1-5; possible D gene TRBD1, 6 bases. CDR1 and CDR2 (germline): MGHRA, YSYEKL. The V end lost 0 bases, the J end lost 3 bases, and 15 bases lay between the germline ends. CDR3 size: 17 residues.

This chain uses TRBV13 with TRBJ2-7, with TRBD1 as a possible D gene (6 bases). V lost 5 bases and J lost 1, with 18 bases in between. This CDR3 contains 16 residues. Germline assignment: CDR1 PRHDT and CDR2 FYEKMQ (reference sequence). CDR3 in amino acids: CASSPTPGHGSYEQYF. The DNA for the CDR3 is TGTGCCAGCAGCCCCACCCCGGGACACGGATCCTACGAGCAGTACTTC.

The chain combines TRBV11-3 with TRBJ2-7; 11 bases match TRBD1. The CDR3 runs 15 residues. Germline V gene sequence: CDR1 SGHNT, CDR2 YENEEA. The J segment lost 4 bases and the V segment lost 5 bases, leaving 7 bases of the junction unmatched. This chain's CDR3 is CASSIYGQGAYEQYF. The CDR3 bases are TGTGCCAGCAGCATCTACGGACAGGGGGCGTACGAGCAGTACTTC.

The gene calls are TRBV7-7 and TRBJ2-7; tentatively, D is TRBD1 or TRBD2 (5 bases each). Germline-derived CDR1 and CDR2 are SSHAT and FNYEAQ (reference sequence). Trimming took 0 bases from V and 4 from J, leaving 10 bases between them. The CDR3 is 14 residues long. This CDR3 reads CASSLAGEQYEQYF. DNA for the CDR3: TGTGCCAGCAGCTTAGCAGGGGAGCAGTACGAGCAGTACTTC.

The rearrangement joins TRBV2 to TRBJ2-5; weak D call: TRBD2 (5 bases). CDR1 SNHLY and CDR2 FYNNEI come from the germline V gene. Trimming removed 6 bases at V and 5 bases at J, with 13 bases between. This CDR3 is built from 13 residues. The CDR3 DNA reads as TGTGCCAGCAGGCCTAGTCCGGGGGAGACCCAGTACTTC. Encoded protein: CASRPSPGETQYF.

The chain joins TRBV27 to TRBJ2-5, with 11 bases aligning to TRBD2. Germline-derived CDR1 and CDR2 are MNHEY and SMNVEV (reference sequence). This CDR3 is 18 amino acids long. Trimming removed 2 bases from V and 2 bases from J; junction bases left unmatched: 10. This chain's CDR3 is CASSLRWRLAGLQETQYF. The CDR3 coding sequence is TGTGCCAGCAGTTTACGGTGGAGACTAGCGGGGTTACAAGAGACCCAGTACTTC.

This rearrangement joins TRBV4-2 to TRBJ1-4, with D perhaps matching TRBD1 (5 bases). CDR1 is LGHNA, CDR2 YNFKEQ, per germline. The length of the CDR3 is 14 residues. V was cut by 1 base and J by 7 bases, with 10 bases left in between. The CDR3 region has the DNA TGTGCCAGCAGCCAAGGGCAGGGCGCTGAAAAACTGTTTTTT. Amino acid sequence: CASSQGQGAEKLFF.

The CDR3 protein is CASTGSGDYGYTF. CDR3 DNA: TGTGCCAGCACCGGGTCAGGCGACTATGGCTACACCTTC. This chain joins TRBV6-5 and TRBJ1-2; the D is unclear. Trimming pared 7 bases from V and 3 bases from J, leaving 12 bases between. This CDR3 is built from 13 residues. Germline assignment: CDR1 MNHEY and CDR2 SVGAGI.

The rearrangement uses TRBV10-2 and TRBJ1-5; D ambiguous. V was shortened by 0 bases and J by 4 bases, with 7 bases between the two germline ends. The CDR3 totals 14 residues. From germline, CDR1 is WSHSY and CDR2 SAAADI. The CDR3 DNA reads as TGCGCCAGCAGTGAGTCGAAGCTTAATCAGCCCCAGCATTTT. It yields the protein CASSESKLNQPQHF.

The chain employs TRBV5-1 and TRBJ2-2; D might be TRBD2 (5 bases). The CDR3 runs 13 residues. Germline assignment: CDR1 SGHRS and CDR2 YFSETQ. The V end was cut by 7 bases, the J end by 2 bases, with 9 bases between. The CDR3 sequence: CASGSDNTGELFF. Written as DNA, the CDR3 is TGCGCCAGCGGTAGCGATAACACCGGGGAGCTGTTTTTT.

The chain couples TRBV7-6 to TRBJ1-4, with D maybe TRBD1 (6 bases). The CDR3 runs 15 residues. CDR1 and CDR2 from the germline V gene are SGHVS and FNYEAQ. Trimming left V 5 bases short and J 4 bases short, with 14 bases between. CDR3 sequence reads: CASSPRAGDNEKLFF. The CDR3 coding sequence is TGTGCCAGCAGCCCCCGGGCAGGGGATAATGAAAAACTGTTTTTT.

The chain joins TRBV13 to TRBJ1-2, with D perhaps TRBD1 (5 bases). The germline V and J ends were trimmed by 3 bases and 0 bases, with 26 bases remaining between them. CDR1 is PRHDT, CDR2 FYEKMQ, per germline (reference sequence). The CDR3 consists of 20 residues. This CDR3 is CASSFGGVVGSGEANYGYTF. CDR3 sequence (DNA): TGTGCCAGCAGCTTCGGGGGGGTTGTGGGGTCCGGCGAAGCTAACTATGGCTACACCTTC.

The CDR3 protein is CAWSGPNTEAFF. As DNA, the CDR3 is TGTGCCTGGAGTGGCCCGAACACTGAAGCTTTCTTT. This chain connects TRBV30 to TRBJ1-1, with D unresolved. V gave up 1 base and J gave up 1 base, with 4 bases separating them. Germline V lookup: CDR1 GTSNPN, CDR2 SVGIG (reference sequence). The CDR3 extends over 12 amino acids. Complete variable domain (other parts from reference TRBV30 and TRBJ1-1): SQTIHQWPATLVQPVGSPLSLECTVEGTSNPNLYWYRQAAGRGLQLLFYSVGIGQISSEVPQNLSASRPQDRQFILSSKKLLLSDSGFYLCAWSGPNTEAFFGQGTRLTVV.

The rearrangement joins TRBV6-6 to TRBJ2-3, with 10 bases that match TRBD2. The CDR3 runs to 15 residues. From germline, CDR1 is MNHNY and CDR2 SVGAGI (reference sequence). V was clipped by 5 bases and J by 0 bases; unmatched bases: 2. CDR3 sequence: CASSPTSGSTDTQYF. CDR3 DNA: TGTGCCAGCAGTCCGACTAGCGGGAGCACAGATACGCAGTATTTT.

This chain links TRBV14 with TRBJ2-2; D call uncertain. Trimming removed 1 base at V and 3 bases at J, with 6 bases between. The CDR3 runs 14 residues. The germline gives CDR1 SGHDN, CDR2 FVKESK. CDR3 sequence (DNA): TGTGCCAGCAGCCAAGGCGCCTACACCGGGGAGCTGTTTTTT. It codes for CASSQGAYTGELFF.

The chain recombines TRBV15 with TRBJ1-3, with D unresolved. Germline V gene sequence: CDR1 LNHNV, CDR2 YYDKDF (reference sequence). V was trimmed by 5 bases and J by 3 bases, leaving 11 bases between them. CDR3 length: 14 residues. CDR3 amino acids: CATSSRVGGNTIYF. CDR3 nucleotides: TGTGCCACCAGCTCAAGAGTAGGTGGAAACACCATATATTTT.

The J gene is TRBJ2-1, the V gene TRBV19, with 8 bases identical to TRBD1. The CDR3 extends over 17 amino acids. Per germline, CDR1 LNHDA and CDR2 SQIVND (reference sequence). Losses at the gene ends were 3 bases for V and 0 bases for J; bases not matched to a gene: 7. The CDR3 here is CASSISGGLSSYNEQFF. DNA of the CDR3: TGTGCCAGTAGTATTTCAGGGGGCCTGAGCTCCTACAATGAGCAGTTCTTC. The entire variable domain, with the rest obtained from reference TRBV19 and TRBJ2-1, is as follows: DGGITQSPKYLFRKEGQNVTLSCEQNLNHDAMYWYRQDPGQGLRLIYYSQIVNDFQKGDIAEGYSVSREKKESFPLTVTSAQKNPTAFYLCASSISGGLSSYNEQFFGPGTRLTVL.

Points on this clone: Other DNA sequences in the sample encode the same CDR3. The chain couples TRBV18 to TRBJ2-5; no reliable D call. The CDR3 runs to 11 residues. The V end lost 3 bases, the J end lost 1 base, and 0 bases lay between the germline ends. Germline assignment: CDR1 KGHSH and CDR2 LQKENI. CDR3 amino acids: CASSPQETQYF. The DNA of the CDR3 is TGTGCCAGCTCACCCCAAGAGACCCAGTACTTC.

The chain carries TRBV30 and TRBJ1-5; D gene uncertain. Deletions cut 0 bases from V and 0 bases from J, with 9 bases between. The CDR3 runs to 15 residues. Germline CDR1 reads GTSNPN; CDR2 reads SVGIG (reference sequence). The CDR3, as DNA: TGTGCCTGGAGTGTAGCTCGGCCTAGCAATCAGCCCCAGCATTTT. Its protein product is CAWSVARPSNQPQHF. Full variable domain (missing parts from reference TRBV30 and TRBJ1-5): SQTIHQWPATLVQPVGSPLSLECTVEGTSNPNLYWYRQAAGRGLQLLFYSVGIGQISSEVPQNLSASRPQDRQFILSSKKLLLSDSGFYLCAWSVARPSNQPQHFGDGTRLSIL.

This rearrangement joins TRBV28 to TRBJ1-2; 10 bases are a match to TRBD1. Germline V gene lookup returns CDR1 MDHEN and CDR2 SYDVKM. The length of the CDR3 is 15 residues. V trimming: 5 bases; J trimming: 5 bases; junction bases outside the gene matches: 8. CDR3 sequence reads: CASSIRQGARYGYTF. The CDR3 nucleotides read TGTGCCAGCAGTATAAGACAGGGGGCGCGTTATGGCTACACCTTC.

This clone has more than one count but fewer than ten. The chain has TRBV5-4 and TRBJ2-2; maybe TRBD2 (6 bases). The CDR3 length is 16 residues. Germline V lookup: CDR1 SGHNT, CDR2 YYREEE (reference sequence). The ends were cut back, 4 bases at V and 3 bases at J, with 16 bases in the middle. CDR3: CASSTPGRYDTGELFF. The CDR3 nucleotides read TGTGCCAGCAGCACACCAGGGAGGTACGACACCGGGGAGCTGTTTTTT.

J is TRBJ1-4 and V is TRBV29-1; unclear D gene. Germline V gives CDR1 SQVTM, CDR2 ANQGSEA. Trimming pared 6 bases from V and 7 bases from J, leaving 18 bases between. The CDR3 runs 14 residues. The CDR3: CSVRTSPAGEKLFF. DNA of the CDR3: TGCAGCGTCAGAACCAGCCCCGCAGGTGAAAAACTGTTTTTT.

The V call is TRBV3-1 (or the pseudogene TRBV3-2), the J call TRBJ1-1, with D possibly TRBD1 on 5 matching bases. This CDR3 is built from 18 residues. The germline V and J ends were trimmed by 3 bases and 0 bases, with 20 bases remaining between them. The germline V gene has CDR1 LGHDT and CDR2 YNNKEL (reference sequence). The chain's CDR3 is CASSQDVSRARMNTEAFF. In DNA form, the CDR3 reads TGTGCCAGCAGCCAGGACGTGTCCAGGGCGAGGATGAACACTGAAGCTTTCTTT.

V gene TRBV30 combines with J gene TRBJ1-2, with D possibly matching TRBD1 (5 bases). V gave up 1 base and J gave up 7 bases, with 13 bases separating them. This CDR3 comprises 13 residues. Germline assignment: CDR1 GTSNPN and CDR2 SVGIG (reference sequence). CDR3 nucleotide sequence: TGTGCCTGGAGTGAAGACAGAATGGGTGGCTACACCTTC. This codes for CAWSEDRMGGYTF.

V is TRBV10-1 and J is TRBJ2-7; TRBD1 matches 10 bases. The germline CDR1 and CDR2 sequences are WNHNN and SYGVQD (reference sequence). This CDR3 region has 15 residues. J gave up 4 bases and V 7 bases, and 10 bases lay outside the gene matches. This CDR3 is CASTEGGQGTYEQYF. CDR3 sequence (DNA): TGCGCCAGCACCGAGGGGGGACAGGGGACGTACGAGCAGTACTTC.